The 15 T cell receptor beta chains presented below share a single source sample, sequenced in a study of blood T cell repertoires in COVID-19 (dated by TCRdb to 2018 to 2020). Receptors were amplified or captured by the immunoSEQ multiplex PCR assay. TCRdb took this table from immuneACCESS and kept in-frame rearrangements with V and J called. Such tables lack part of the clones; where checked against another copy, unresolved V genes explain under half of the gap, and the rest is unexplained. Here the sample has about 100,000 clones; roughly 79% occur a single time. The ten largest make up roughly an eighth of the sample. Sequenced input: peripheral blood. These receptors all stem from a woman in her 70s with acute or convalescent COVID-19.

V is TRBV9 and J is TRBJ2-3; the match to TRBD2 covers 9 bases. The CDR3 is 18 amino acids. Germline values: CDR1 SGDLS, CDR2 YYNGEE. The V and J ends lost 0 bases and 6 bases, in that order; junction bases with no gene match: 14. Here the CDR3 DNA reads TGTGCCAGCAGCGTAGCTAGGTTGGGCGGGGGGGCCGGTGATACGCAGTATTTT. Translation: CASSVARLGGGAGDTQYF.

The rearrangement joins TRBV6-6 to TRBJ2-7, with 7 bases fitting TRBD1. CDR1 MNHNY and CDR2 SVGAGI come from the germline V gene (reference sequence). The CDR3 sequence is 14 residues long. J lost 2 bases, V lost 5 bases, and 6 bases had no gene match. CDR3 region: CASSKGGAAYEQYF. The CDR3 nucleotides are TGTGCCAGCAGTAAAGGGGGCGCAGCCTACGAGCAGTACTTC.

This sequence joins TRBV28 and TRBJ1-5, with 11 bases that match TRBD1. Per the germline V gene, CDR1 is MDHEN and CDR2 is SYDVKM. Trimming removed 8 bases from V and 5 bases from J; junction bases left unmatched: 2. CDR3 size: 13 residues. In DNA form, the CDR3 reads TGTGCCAGCGGGGACAGGGGGTATCAGCCCCAGCATTTT. This translates into CASGDRGYQPQHF.

This chain joins TRBV5-1 and TRBJ2-1, with 11 bases fitting TRBD2. J lost 4 bases, V lost 4 bases, and 4 bases had no gene match. Germline loops: CDR1 SGHRS, CDR2 YFSETQ. The CDR3 runs 15 residues. The DNA for the CDR3 is TGCGCCAGCAGCCTAGCGGGGGGTGGGTACAATGAGCAGTTCTTC. Amino acid sequence: CASSLAGGGYNEQFF.

The V call is TRBV19, the J call TRBJ2-1; 8 bases line up with TRBD2. Germline V gene lookup returns CDR1 LNHDA and CDR2 SQIVND (reference sequence). The CDR3 spans 14 residues. J was trimmed by 5 bases and V by 8 bases; bases with no gene match: 8. CDR3 coding DNA: TGTGCCAGTTGTACTAGCGGAAATAACAATGAGCAGTTCTTC. Translating gives CASCTSGNNNEQFF.

The CDR3 coding sequence is TGTGCCAGTGCGGATAGATTGAACACTGAAGCTTTCTTT. As protein: CASADRLNTEAFF. The V gene is TRBV19, the J gene TRBJ1-1, with D uncertain. Germline values: CDR1 LNHDA, CDR2 SQIVND (reference sequence). Trimming removed 8 bases at V and 0 bases at J, with 10 bases between. The CDR3 covers 13 residues.

The rearrangement uses TRBV12-3 or TRBV12-4 and TRBJ1-4; no clear D gene. This CDR3 has 13 residues. V was cut by 3 bases and J by 8 bases, with 10 bases left in between. The CDR3 loop is CASSFLNGEKLFF. In DNA form, the CDR3 reads TGTGCCAGCAGTTTTCTCAACGGGGAAAAACTGTTTTTT.

The chain links TRBV7-9 to TRBJ1-4, with D hard to call. The CDR3 length is 14 residues. Germline CDR1 and CDR2: SEHNR and FQNEAQ (reference sequence). V gave up 5 bases and J gave up 4 bases, with 11 bases separating them. CDR3 loop: CASSLYQDNEKLFF. In nucleotides, the CDR3 is TGTGCCAGCAGCCTTTATCAGGATAATGAAAAACTGTTTTTT.

J is TRBJ1-4 and V is TRBV19; 8 bases match TRBD1. This CDR3 has 17 amino acids. The germline V gene encodes CDR1 LNHDA and CDR2 SQIVND (reference sequence). Unmatched junction bases numbered 11, after V lost 1 base and J lost 7 bases. The CDR3 sequence: CASSIGTGFIVGEKLFF. The CDR3 nucleotides read TGTGCCAGTAGTATAGGGACAGGGTTTATCGTCGGTGAAAAACTGTTTTTT.

This clone has a single count. V gene TRBV30 combines with J gene TRBJ2-6, with TRBD1 identical over 7 bases. The J segment lost 0 bases and the V segment lost 3 bases, leaving 11 bases of the junction unmatched. Germline lookup yields CDR1 GTSNPN and CDR2 SVGIG (reference sequence). CDR3 length equals 18 residues. The CDR3 DNA reads TGTGCCTGGAGCCGAATCGACAGGGTTTTCTCTGGGGCCAACGTCCTGACTTTC. This codes for CAWSRIDRVFSGANVLTF. The entire variable domain, with the rest obtained from reference TRBV30 and TRBJ2-6, is as follows: SQTIHQWPATLVQPVGSPLSLECTVEGTSNPNLYWYRQAAGRGLQLLFYSVGIGQISSEVPQNLSASRPQDRQFILSSKKLLLSDSGFYLCAWSRIDRVFSGANVLTFGAGSRLTVL.

The DNA for the CDR3 is TGTGCCAGCAGCCCCGCGGGTGCAGAGTACATAAATTCACCCCTCCACTTT. Amino acid sequence: CASSPAGAEYINSPLHF. This rearrangement joins TRBV7-9 to TRBJ1-6; D is uncertain. The CDR3 loop spans 17 amino acids. V was trimmed by 5 bases and J by 7 bases, leaving 21 bases between them. Germline V lookup: CDR1 SEHNR, CDR2 FQNEAQ (reference sequence).

The gene calls are TRBV19 and TRBJ1-2; a possible D gene is TRBD1 (6 bases). CDR1 is LNHDA, CDR2 SQIVND, per germline (reference sequence). V was cut by 4 bases and J by 0 bases, with 15 bases left in between. The CDR3 totals 16 residues. The CDR3: CASSSRQDPSNYGYTF. CDR3 sequence (DNA): TGTGCCAGTAGTAGTCGACAGGACCCCTCTAACTATGGCTACACCTTC.

The chain uses TRBV2 and TRBJ1-1; weak D call: TRBD1 (5 bases). The CDR3 spans 17 residues. V dropped 2 bases and J dropped 2 bases, with 18 bases sitting between them. From germline, CDR1 is SNHLY and CDR2 FYNNEI. CDR3 protein: CASSEIGTGGPNTEAFF. The CDR3 DNA is TGTGCCAGCAGTGAAATAGGCACCGGGGGACCCAACACTGAAGCTTTCTTT.

The J gene is TRBJ2-1, the V gene TRBV19; the match to TRBD2 covers 10 bases. The CDR3 totals 15 residues. Per germline, CDR1 LNHDA and CDR2 SQIVND (reference sequence). The J segment lost 10 bases and the V segment lost 1 base, leaving 7 bases of the junction unmatched. This CDR3 is CASSIALAGAREQFF. The CDR3, as DNA: TGTGCCAGTAGTATAGCCCTAGCGGGGGCACGGGAGCAGTTCTTC.

The chain employs TRBV5-5 and TRBJ1-5; 10 nucleotides match TRBD1. Per germline, CDR1 SGHKS and CDR2 YYEKEE (reference sequence). J was trimmed by 4 bases and V by 4 bases; bases with no gene match: 8. The CDR3 covers 16 residues. The CDR3 DNA sequence: TGTGCCAGCAGCCCTTACCCGGGACAGGGGAATCAGCCCCAGCATTTT. This sequence encodes CASSPYPGQGNQPQHF.